This passage covers 22 T cell receptor beta chains from one sample sequenced in a study of blood T cell repertoires in COVID-19. Data came from immunoSEQ multiplex PCR; TCRdb stores just in-frame clones and leaves some out. The sample lists 300,000 to 400,000 clones; 65% to 90% were seen once. Sequencing was carried out using peripheral blood. These TCRs come from a woman aged 60 to 75 with COVID-19, enrolled during active disease.

This clone was observed a single time. J is TRBJ1-2 and V is TRBV27; TRBD1 aligns across 9 bases. The CDR3 covers 15 residues. Germline loops: CDR1 MNHEY, CDR2 SMNVEV (reference sequence). Germline trimming cut 6 bases from V and 2 bases from J; bases unmatched to any gene: 7. For the CDR3, the DNA is TGTGCCAGCAGGCCGATAGGACAGGGGAACTATGGCTACACCTTC. Translated: CASRPIGQGNYGYTF.

This chain links TRBV11-2 with TRBJ1-5, with 8 bases aligning to TRBD1. V lost 5 bases and J lost 5; bases outside the gene matches: 2. CDR1 and CDR2 (germline): SGHAT, FQNNGV. The CDR3 is 13 residues long. The CDR3 sequence is CASSTTGDQPQHF. CDR3 bases: TGTGCCAGCAGCACGACAGGGGATCAGCCCCAGCATTTT.

This chain joins TRBV27 and TRBJ2-7, with D possibly matching TRBD1 (6 bases). From germline, CDR1 is MNHEY and CDR2 SMNVEV (reference sequence). CDR3 size: 13 residues. V lost 3 bases and J 2 bases, leaving 8 bases between the germline ends. The CDR3 region is CASSLTGPYEQYF. CDR3 sequence (DNA): TGTGCCAGCAGTTTGACAGGTCCCTACGAGCAGTACTTC.

This sequence joins TRBV18 and TRBJ1-5, with 7 nucleotides matching TRBD1. CDR3 length: 18 residues. Germline loops: CDR1 KGHSH, CDR2 LQKENI. The J segment lost 3 bases and the V segment lost 9 bases, leaving 20 bases of the junction unmatched. CDR3 residues: CARSHRPPTGKDNQPQHF. The CDR3 nucleotides are TGTGCCAGATCTCACCGCCCTCCGACAGGGAAGGACAATCAGCCCCAGCATTTT.

This chain joins TRBV7-9 and TRBJ2-5; 13 bases map to TRBD2. The CDR3 contains 16 residues. J gave up 2 bases and V 5 bases, and 5 bases lay outside the gene matches. Germline V gene lookup returns CDR1 SEHNR and CDR2 FQNEAQ (reference sequence). CDR3 protein: CASSLGTSGEQETQYF. CDR3 DNA sequence: TGTGCCAGCAGCCTCGGGACTAGCGGGGAACAAGAGACCCAGTACTTC.

The rearrangement joins TRBV4-2 to TRBJ2-5, with 7 positions matching TRBD2. With V trimmed by 0 bases and J by 5 bases, 9 bases remained unmatched. Germline-derived CDR1 and CDR2 are LGHNA and YNFKEQ. This CDR3 contains 16 residues. CDR3 DNA: TGTGCCAGCAGCCAAGAATGGGCGGGGGTTGCGGAGACCCAGTACTTC. Residues: CASSQEWAGVAETQYF.

The V and J genes are TRBV6-5 and TRBJ2-4, with 10 bases fitting TRBD1. V was pared by 5 bases and J by 1 base, with 2 bases of the junction left unmatched. CDR3 length: 15 residues. Germline lookup yields CDR1 MNHEY and CDR2 SVGAGI. This chain's CDR3 is CASSLGQGAKNIQYF. Here the CDR3 DNA reads TGTGCCAGCAGTCTGGGACAGGGGGCCAAAAACATTCAGTACTTC.

The chain links TRBV3-1 (or the pseudogene TRBV3-2) to TRBJ1-6; D gene ambiguous. Germline CDR1 is LGHDT and CDR2 is YNNKEL (reference sequence). Trimming pared 1 base from V and 8 bases from J, leaving 12 bases between. The CDR3 is 15 residues long. The CDR3 DNA reads as TGTGCCAGCAGCCAAGTCCGGGGTGGGCATTCACCCCTCCACTTT. Protein: CASSQVRGGHSPLHF.

The count of this clone is one. The rearrangement joins TRBV6-5 to TRBJ1-1; D gene ambiguous. Trimming cost V 6 bases and J 0 bases, with 8 bases left between them. The germline gives CDR1 MNHEY, CDR2 SVGAGI. The CDR3 loop spans 13 amino acids. The CDR3 spells CASSSPVNTEAFF. The CDR3 DNA follows: TGTGCCAGCAGCTCCCCCGTGAACACTGAAGCTTTCTTT.

The rearrangement uses TRBV9 and TRBJ2-1; TRBD2 matches 8 bases. Germline V gene data show CDR1 as SGDLS and CDR2 as YYNGEE. Trimming cost V 4 bases and J 9 bases; bases outside gene matches: 9. The length of the CDR3 is 14 residues. DNA of the CDR3: TGTGCCAGCAGCCCCTCCGGGGGGGCCCGTGAGCAGTTCTTC. The encoded protein is CASSPSGGAREQFF.

The chain is built from TRBV6-5 and TRBJ1-3; 9 bases align to TRBD1. Per germline, CDR1 MNHEY and CDR2 SVGAGI. CDR3 length equals 14 residues. V lost 5 bases, J lost 4 bases, and 3 bases stayed unmatched. In DNA, the CDR3 is TGTGCCAGCAGTCGGGGACAGGGAGGAAACACCATATATTTT. Translating gives CASSRGQGGNTIYF.

This chain's CDR3 is CANPRGQHLLGDGYTF. CDR3 in DNA: TGTGCCAACCCCCGAGGACAGCACCTTTTGGGGGATGGCTACACCTTC. The V call is TRBV2, the J call TRBJ1-2, with D possibly being TRBD1 (6 bases). The CDR3 runs to 16 residues. Germline values: CDR1 SNHLY, CDR2 FYNNEI. Deletions cut 10 bases from V and 6 bases from J, with 27 bases between.

This chain links TRBV6-5 with TRBJ2-3; maybe TRBD1 (5 bases). Looked up from germline, CDR1 is MNHEY and CDR2 is SVGAGI. V gave up 6 bases and J gave up 4 bases, with 8 bases separating them. The CDR3 is made up of 12 amino acids. As DNA, the CDR3 is TGTGCCAGCAGCCAGGGTCCAGATACGCAGTATTTT. Residues: CASSQGPDTQYF.

V and J are TRBV30 and TRBJ1-2; no reliable D call. Germline V lookup: CDR1 GTSNPN, CDR2 SVGIG (reference sequence). Between the trimmed V and J ends, which lost 0 bases and 7 bases, there was a span of 12 bases. The CDR3 sequence is 13 residues long. For the CDR3, the DNA is TGTGCCTGGAGTGTGGAGGACGGTGCTGGCTACACCTTC. Its protein is CAWSVEDGAGYTF.

The chain employs TRBV30 and TRBJ1-1; D unclear. Germline CDR1 is GTSNPN and CDR2 is SVGIG (reference sequence). The V end was cut by 3 bases, the J end by 3 bases, with 11 bases between. The CDR3 is made up of 13 amino acids. CDR3 in amino acids: CAWRAFRDTEAFF. CDR3 DNA: TGTGCCTGGAGGGCGTTTCGGGACACTGAAGCTTTCTTT.

The rearrangement uses TRBV7-9 and TRBJ2-1; 12 bases match TRBD2. The germline V gene has CDR1 SEHNR and CDR2 FQNEAQ (reference sequence). The CDR3 covers 16 residues. V trimming: 4 bases; J trimming: 4 bases; junction bases outside the gene matches: 5. In DNA form, the CDR3 reads TGTGCCAGCAGCTCCCGGACTAGCGGGGATTACAATGAGCAGTTCTTC. Amino acid sequence: CASSSRTSGDYNEQFF.

V and J are TRBV6-2 or TRBV6-3 and TRBJ2-1, with 8 positions matching TRBD2. With 2 bases clipped from V and 5 bases from J, the junction kept 14 bases outside the gene matches. CDR1 is MNHEY and CDR2 is SVGEGT in the germline V gene. The CDR3 runs to 18 residues. CDR3 in amino acids: CASSYLSLRRGAHNEQFF. DNA of the CDR3: TGTGCCAGCAGTTACCTCTCACTAAGGCGGGGGGCCCACAATGAGCAGTTCTTC.

Turning to this clone: Other DNA sequences within the sample encode an identical CDR3. The V gene is TRBV4-3, the J gene TRBJ2-6; 9 bases agree with TRBD2. Germline V gene sequence: CDR1 LGHNA, CDR2 YSLEER. The CDR3 is made up of 18 amino acids. The V segment lost 0 bases and the J segment 0 bases; nucleotides outside the gene matches: 3. Here the CDR3 reads CASSQEIAGASGANVLTF. CDR3 bases: TGCGCCAGCAGCCAAGAAATAGCGGGGGCCTCTGGGGCCAACGTCCTGACTTTC.

This chain joins TRBV5-8 and TRBJ1-3; D not certain. The CDR3 extends over 12 amino acids. V lost 6 bases and J lost 2, with 6 bases in between. CDR1 SGHTS and CDR2 YDEGEE come from the germline V gene. This chain's CDR3 is CASKHTGNTIYF. CDR3 DNA: TGTGCCAGCAAACATACTGGAAACACCATATATTTT.

The V call is TRBV6-5, the J call TRBJ2-7, with TRBD1 as a possible D gene (6 bases). The CDR3 length is 15 residues. V lost 6 bases, J lost 3 bases, and 18 bases lay in between. Germline CDR1 MNHEY, CDR2 SVGAGI. The CDR3 DNA reads TGTGCCAGCAGCCGATCAAGGACAGCCGTCTACGAGCAGTACTTC. It encodes CASSRSRTAVYEQYF.

This clone came up a few times. The chain combines TRBV3-1 (or the pseudogene TRBV3-2) with TRBJ2-7; D is perhaps TRBD1 (5 bases). Germline V gene data show CDR1 as LGHDT and CDR2 as YNNKEL (reference sequence). V was pared by 3 bases and J by 1 base, with 16 bases between. CDR3 size: 16 residues. This CDR3 is CASSHDFVAGSYEQYF. CDR3 nucleotides: TGTGCCAGCAGCCACGATTTCGTGGCAGGGTCCTACGAGCAGTACTTC.

CDR3 nucleotide sequence: TGTGCCAGCAGCCACCCAGGGGTAGACTATGGCTACACCTTC. This encodes CASSHPGVDYGYTF. The chain recombines TRBV3-1 (or the pseudogene TRBV3-2) with TRBJ1-2; TRBD1 is a possible D gene (6 bases). V lost 3 bases, J lost 3 bases, and 11 bases lay in between. The CDR3 sequence is 14 residues long. Germline-derived CDR1 and CDR2 are LGHDT and YNNKEL (reference sequence).